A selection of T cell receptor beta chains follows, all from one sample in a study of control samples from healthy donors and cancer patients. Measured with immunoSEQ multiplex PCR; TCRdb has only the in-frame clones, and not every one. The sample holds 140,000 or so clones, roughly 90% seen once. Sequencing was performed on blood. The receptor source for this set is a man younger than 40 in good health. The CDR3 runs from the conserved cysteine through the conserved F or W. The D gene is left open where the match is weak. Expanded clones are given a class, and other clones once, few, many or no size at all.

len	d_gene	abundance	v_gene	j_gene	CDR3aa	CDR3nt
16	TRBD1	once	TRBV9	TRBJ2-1	CASSIWDREAYNEQFF	TGTGCCAGCAGCATATGGGACAGGGAAGCCTACAATGAGCAGTTCTTC
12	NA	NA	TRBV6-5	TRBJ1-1	CASWIGGVEAFF	TGTGCCAGCTGGATTGGGGGGGTTGAAGCTTTCTTT
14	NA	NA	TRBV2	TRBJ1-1	CASRTGTGYTEAFF	TGTGCCAGCAGGACCGGGACTGGTTACACTGAAGCTTTCTTT
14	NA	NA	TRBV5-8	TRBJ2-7	CASQPERVIGEQYF	TGTGCCAGTCAACCTGAGCGGGTAATCGGCGAGCAGTACTTC
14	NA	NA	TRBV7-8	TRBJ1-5	CASSLASGQTGFHF	TGTGCCAGCAGCTTAGCTTCTGGGCAAACAGGGTTCCATTTT
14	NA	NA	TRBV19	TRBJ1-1	CASSGPGYFTEAFF	TGTGCCAGCAGCGGACCGGGATATTTTACTGAAGCTTTCTTT
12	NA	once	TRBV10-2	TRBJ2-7	CASSDSSYEQYF	TGCGCCAGCAGTGATAGCTCCTACGAGCAGTACTTC
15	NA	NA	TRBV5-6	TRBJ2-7	CASSLVGLDPYEQYF	TGTGCCAGCAGCTTGGTCGGTCTCGATCCCTACGAGCAGTACTTC
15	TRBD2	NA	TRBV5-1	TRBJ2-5	CASSLTSGEGETQYF	TGCGCCAGCAGCTTGACTAGCGGGGAGGGAGAGACCCAGTACTTC
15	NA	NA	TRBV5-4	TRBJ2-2	CASSTAVSNTGELFF	TGTGCCAGCAGCACCGCCGTATCGAACACCGGGGAGCTGTTTTTT
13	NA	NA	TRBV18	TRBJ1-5	CASAFMGNQPQHF	TGTGCCAGCGCGTTTATGGGCAATCAGCCCCAGCATTTT
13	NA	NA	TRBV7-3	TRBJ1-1	CASSPNVNTEAFF	TGTGCCAGCAGCCCGAACGTGAACACTGAAGCTTTCTTT
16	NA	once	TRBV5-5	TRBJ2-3	CASSLSAVTRTDTQYF	TGTGCCAGCAGCTTGTCGGCCGTGACACGCACAGATACGCAGTATTTT
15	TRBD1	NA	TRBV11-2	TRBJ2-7	CASSQPGQGSYEQYF	TGTGCCAGCAGCCAACCGGGACAGGGCTCCTACGAGCAGTACTTC
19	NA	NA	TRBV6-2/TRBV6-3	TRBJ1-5	CASSYSIIALRVGNQPQHF	TGTGCCAGCAGTTACAGTATTATCGCGCTCAGGGTCGGCAATCAGCCCCAGCATTTT
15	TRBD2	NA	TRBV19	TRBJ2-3	CASSISSGGTDTQYF	TGTGCCAGTAGTATTTCTAGCGGGGGCACAGATACGCAGTATTTT
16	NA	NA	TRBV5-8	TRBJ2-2	CASSLGVGTNTGELFF	TGTGCCAGCAGCTTGGGGGTAGGGACGAACACCGGGGAGCTGTTTTTT
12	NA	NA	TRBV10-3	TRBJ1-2	CAISEGHYGYTF	TGTGCCATCAGTGAGGGACATTACGGCTACACCTTC
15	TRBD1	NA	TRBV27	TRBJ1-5	CASSLGQGGNQPQHF	TGTGCCAGCAGTCTAGGACAGGGGGGCAATCAGCCCCAGCATTTT
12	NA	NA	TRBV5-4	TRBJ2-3	CASRGVGDTQYF	TGTGCCAGCCGGGGAGTGGGAGATACGCAGTATTTT
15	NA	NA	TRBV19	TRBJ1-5	CASSFSPTEYQPQHF	TGTGCCAGTAGTTTTTCCCCGACAGAGTACCAGCCCCAGCATTTT
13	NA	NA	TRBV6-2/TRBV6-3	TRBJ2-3	CASSSFTYGTQYF	TGTGCCAGCAGTTCATTCACCTACGGTACGCAGTATTTT
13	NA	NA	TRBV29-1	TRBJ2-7	CSVEPGGAYEQYF	TGCAGCGTTGAACCCGGCGGCGCCTACGAGCAGTACTTC
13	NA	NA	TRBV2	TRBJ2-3	CASSVGETDTQYF	TGTGCCAGCAGTGTTGGCGAAACAGATACGCAGTATTTT
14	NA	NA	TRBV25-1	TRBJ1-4	CASRSSTTNEKLFF	TGTGCCAGCAGATCAAGCACTACTAATGAAAAACTGTTTTTT
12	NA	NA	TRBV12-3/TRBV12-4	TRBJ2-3	CASSLRPRAEYF	TGTGCCAGCAGTTTACGGCCTAGAGCGGAGTATTTT
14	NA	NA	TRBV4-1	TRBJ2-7	CASSQRGGVYEQYF	TGCGCCAGCAGCCAGAGGGGGGGTGTCTACGAGCAGTACTTC
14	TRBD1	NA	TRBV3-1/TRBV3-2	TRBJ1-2	CASSHSFGTDGYTF	TGTGCCAGCAGCCACAGCTTTGGGACAGATGGCTACACCTTC
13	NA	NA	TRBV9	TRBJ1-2	CASSPIQGHGYTF	TGTGCCAGCAGCCCGATCCAGGGTCATGGCTACACCTTC
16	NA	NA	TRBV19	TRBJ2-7	CASSARGGDWSYEQYF	TGTGCCAGTAGTGCCCGCGGAGGGGATTGGTCCTACGAGCAGTACTTC
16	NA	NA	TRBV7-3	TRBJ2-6	CASSPAWNSGANVLTF	TGTGCCAGCAGCCCGGCCTGGAACTCTGGGGCCAACGTCCTGACTTTC
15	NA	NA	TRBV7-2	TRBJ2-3	CASTPGEFSIDTQYF	TGTGCCAGCACCCCGGGGGAGTTTAGCATAGATACGCAGTATTTT
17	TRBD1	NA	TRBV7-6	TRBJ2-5	CASSLVGTGISQETQYF	TGTGCCAGCAGCTTAGTTGGGACAGGCATCTCTCAAGAGACCCAGTACTTC
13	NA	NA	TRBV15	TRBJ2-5	CATSRDDQRAQYF	TGTGCCACCAGCAGAGATGATCAAAGGGCCCAGTACTTC
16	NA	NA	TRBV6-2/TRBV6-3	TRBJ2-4	CASSWGGGGEGNIQYF	TGTGCCAGCAGTTGGGGCGGAGGGGGTGAGGGCAACATTCAGTACTTC
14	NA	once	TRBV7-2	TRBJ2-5	CASSFQGGRETQYF	TGTGCCAGCAGCTTTCAGGGGGGTCGAGAGACCCAGTACTTC
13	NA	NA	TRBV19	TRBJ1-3	CASSIDQGRTIYF	TGTGCCAGTAGTATAGATCAGGGACGAACCATATATTTT
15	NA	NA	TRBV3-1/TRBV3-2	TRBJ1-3	CASSQDRTSGNTIYF	TGTGCCAGCAGCCAAGATCGGACATCTGGAAACACCATATATTTT
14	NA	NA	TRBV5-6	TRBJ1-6	CASTLDSYNSPLHF	TGTGCCAGCACCCTCGACTCCTATAATTCACCCCTCCACTTT
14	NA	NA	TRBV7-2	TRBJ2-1	CASSLVLTQVSQFF	TGTGCCAGCAGCTTGGTACTAACCCAGGTGTCGCAGTTCTTC
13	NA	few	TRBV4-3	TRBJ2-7	CASSQDLVYEQYF	TGCGCCAGCAGCCAAGATCTGGTCTACGAGCAGTACTTC
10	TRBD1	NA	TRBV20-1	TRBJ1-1	CSAMDREAFF	TGCAGTGCAATGGACAGGGAAGCTTTTTTT
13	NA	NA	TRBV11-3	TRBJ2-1	CASSLGLGGEQFF	TGTGCCAGCAGCTTAGGATTGGGAGGTGAGCAGTTCTTC
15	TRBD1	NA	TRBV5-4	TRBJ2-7	CASSFAPGGEYEQYF	TGTGCCAGCAGCTTCGCCCCAGGGGGCGAATACGAGCAGTACTTC